This T cell receptor beta chain is from a study of cytomegalovirus exposure and HLA in healthy donors (dated by TCRdb to the late 2010s). As for the study more broadly: In an earlier analysis of 587 of the donors, about 260 Gb of sequence data and some 100 million unique TCR beta sequences from about 179 million T cells were reported. An early release covering approximately 600 HLA-typed donors comprised roughly 300 gigabases of sequencing data and approximately 80 million unique TCR sequences. Among the roughly 390 genotyped donors, approximately 81% belonged to the genetic ancestry cluster associated with self-reported Caucasian donors. The study aimed to test whether signatures of past pathogen exposure could be identified by cataloging public T cell receptors. The study used immunosequencing to profile the T cell repertoires of 666 subjects and linked those repertoires to cytomegalovirus serostatus. Along with the roughly 700-subject first cohort, a separate validation cohort of 120 different subjects was used. To predict cytomegalovirus infection status, the study combined high-throughput TCR immunosequencing, statistical association of individual TCRs with disease status, and machine learning. A later analysis re-analyzed previously published TCR beta repertoires from 660 or so donors and added high-resolution HLA genotyping to study TCR occurrence patterns. Rather than drawing on any new phenotypic data, the later analysis identified candidate immune exposures from TCR beta sequences and the way those sequences occurred across donors. In an earlier analysis of 587 of the donors, high-throughput TCR beta sequencing was used to judge whether each TCR beta V gene segment behaved as functional or pseudogenic. Donor age, sex, ethnicity and CMV serostatus were collected together with the repertoire data. A later genetic analysis took genome-wide SNP genotypes for about three fifths of the roughly 670 donors and used that subset as a discovery cohort. Every repertoire in the discovery cohort had been generated on one and the same sequencing platform. Class I and class II HLA loci were covered by the typing at four-digit resolution. Typing coverage differed by locus: A, B, C, DRB1 and DQB1 were typed in about 629-640 donors, DQA1 in approximately 520, DPA1 in over 600, and DPB1 in 400 to 480. Because of strong linkage in the cohort, roughly five DR-DQ haplotypes were treated as single units for association and clustering. On average, around 240,000 unique TCR beta nucleotide sequences were sequenced per donor among 398 genotyped donors of the cohort, with about 19% of those sequences being non-productive. The paper's findings and limits, for the study overall: At a false discovery rate of 0.05, a later analysis linked 16,951 TCR beta sequences to specific HLA alleles. While some public TCRs were present in many individuals, most TCR sequences turned up only very rarely across donors. Linkage disequilibrium might explain the correlated functional status among segregating V segments, but an unknown experimental factor could not be excluded. In a later genetic analysis, fewer N-insertions in productive TCRs were reported among donors in an Asian-associated ancestry cluster than the roughly 700-donor mean. The cohort was sequenced for TCR beta chains only, and without alpha or paired-chain data the features that could be detected were limited. In vitro tests confirmed that three of the cytomegalovirus-associated TCR beta chains recognize cytomegalovirus antigens. A cluster of highly shared sequence variants was judged likely to be a technical artifact of the sequencing pipeline. For the cohort, immune exposure information was limited to CMV serostatus. A later genetic analysis associated a missense DCLRE1C variant with V-gene and J-gene trimming of TCR beta chains, and an independent cohort replicated the association. Sequencing depth was assumed to be roughly uniform across donors in the presence/absence analyses, though that assumption may not hold. The earlier analysis of 587 of the donors excluded approximately 17 rarely observed V segments, including chromosome 9 orphons, because counts were too low. Because the 87-base-pair reads could not distinguish some IMGT-functional V segments, including TRBV6-2 and TRBV6-3, those segments were excluded. In an earlier analysis of a few hundred of the donors, most TCR beta V segments were observed in productive rearrangements about 87% or about 30% of the time, broadly matching IMGT annotations. Strong co-occurrence of HLA alleles, especially DR and DQ, made assigning TCR associations to individual alleles difficult. A total of around 150 TCR beta chains were listed by the study as associated with cytomegalovirus. A later analysis found that TCR association rates varied across HLA loci, with DRB1 alleles showing the most associated TCRs and HLA-C alleles the fewest. A further reported finding was that TCR beta sequences accurately predicted the HLA-A and HLA-B alleles for most subjects in the first cohort. HLA typing was unavailable for some donors at each locus, so association tests used only the typed subset. In a later analysis, HLA-associated TCR beta chains were found to be more clonally expanded and to have lower generation probabilities than equally common non-associated chains. The authors suggested that the approach could potentially be extended to other disease states and immunological phenotypes. A later analysis reported that several top co-occurrence clusters appeared linked to parvovirus B19, influenza, CMV and Epstein-Barr virus. The classifier was reported to diagnose cytomegalovirus status with high specificity and sensitivity in both the original cohort and the validation cohort. According to a later analysis, most CMV-associated TCR beta chains appeared to be HLA-restricted, and the HLA associations seemed to be driven largely by CMV exposure.

This clone has just one count. Its antigen remains unidentified. No qualities accompany the bases; no much larger clone lies one base away. Receptors were amplified or captured by the immunoSEQ multiplex PCR assay. For the multiplex PCR, a mixture combining 60 forward primers for TCR Vbeta segments and 13 reverse primers for TCR Jbeta segments was used. A multiplex PCR assay on genomic DNA amplified the CDR3 region of rearranged TCR beta genes. On the Illumina HiSeq System, the amplified TCR beta libraries were sequenced as 87-base-pair reads. As for the authors' bioinformatics: A later analysis counted about 80 million unique TCR beta chains across the 700 or so repertoires, and some 12 million of these chains were shared by at least two donors. To remove PCR and sequencing errors, raw reads were error-corrected and collapsed into unique sequences using a nearest-neighbor algorithm that merged closely related sequences. To assign V, D and J gene segments, CDR3 sequences were aligned to IMGT reference sequences. Each retained sequence needed at least a six-nucleotide match to both a V gene segment and a J gene segment. Rearrangements were classified as productive when the CDR3 lacked stop codons and remained in frame with V and J, and all other rearrangements were classified as non-productive. Following IMGT convention, CDR3 was defined as the stretch from the second conserved V-encoded cysteine up to the conserved J-encoded phenylalanine. The earlier analysis of 500 to 600 of the donors excluded sequences that lacked an unambiguous match to a single V gene segment. An earlier analysis of approximately 590 of the donors called V segments functional above 56.7% productive rearrangements and segregating when the between-donor standard deviation exceeded 5%. A statistical classification framework was developed to diagnose cytomegalovirus status using the catalog of TCR beta chain sequences. V and J gene assignment, in a later analysis, came from comparing TCR nucleotide sequences with IMGT/GENE-DB human TR gene sequences. The TCRdist pipeline was used in a later analysis to assign CDR3 sequences and most-parsimonious VDJ recombination scenarios. In a later analysis, every TCR beta chain was defined by the combination of its CDR3 amino acid sequence and its V-gene family, and reads without a unique V-gene family were dropped. In a later analysis, approximately 590 highly shared, low-generation-probability nucleotide sequences were removed to address suspected cross-contamination and a sequencing artifact. In a later analysis, a clonal expansion index for each public chain was calculated from normalized within-repertoire ranks of inferred template counts. A later analysis computed generation probabilities with a VDJ recombination model fitted to out-of-frame rearrangements, and checked the results against IGoR. In a later analysis, hypergeometric tests were used to score TCR-TCR, TCR-HLA and TCR-CMV co-occurrence, with a repertoire-size bias correction applied to TCR pairs. False discovery rates were estimated in a later analysis by permuting HLA or CMV assignments 20 times. In a later analysis, co-occurring TCRs were grouped using DBSCAN, with TCRdist sequence similarity added in when clustering inside HLA-allele-positive subsets. For co-occurrence clustering, repertoires with fewer than 30,000 or more than 120,000 public chains were excluded, along with a handful of repertoires with anomalous nucleotide sharing. Here the immuneACCESS table is served through TCRdb, limited to in-frame sequences with V and J called. Missing clones are a known gap in these copies; in checked studies unresolved V genes cover under half, and the rest lacks a known reason. V and J calls and clone size are copied from that table; D and trimming were computed from the DNA. Present in this sample are more than 70,000 clones, about two thirds of which were seen just once. 7.5% to 8% of the sample is in the top ten clones.

The CDR3 runs 16 amino acids, cysteine and phenylalanine included. Just the 48-base CDR3 DNA is kept, in frame starting at base 1. Reading the germline V gene gives CDR1 MDHEN and CDR2 SYDVKM. The V end gives up 6 bases and the J end 1 base, leaving 10 bases in the junction not matched to a gene. The cohort comprised 710 or so healthy bone marrow donors. All cohort members were sampled while nominally healthy, although unrecorded immune exposures were likely present. The donor tested CMV seropositive, placing the donor among the 250 to 350 seropositive members of the cohort. A peripheral blood sample was collected from each donor, and TCR beta sequencing was performed on peripheral blood mononuclear cells. The Qiagen DNeasy Blood Extraction Kit was used to extract genomic DNA from the blood cell samples.

The rearranged chain carries TRBV28 and TRBJ2-3; 7 central bases correspond to TRBD2. This sequence was found in a man in his forties or fifties in good health and CMV-seropositive. Sequenced input: PBMCs. This receptor carries the CDR3 CASSMIRAGGTDTQYF. The nucleotide sequence reads as follows: TGTGCCAGCAGCATGATTAGGGCGGGAGGCACAGATACGCAGTATTTT.